The 3 T cell receptor beta chains listed next were all sequenced from one sample in a study of blood T cell repertoires in COVID-19. Measured with immunoSEQ multiplex PCR; TCRdb has only the in-frame clones, and not every one. The sample consists of about 270,000 clones, approximately 89% of them appearing once. Material: peripheral blood. These receptors were taken from a woman aged 50 to 60 with acute or convalescent COVID-19.

The chain employs TRBV28 and TRBJ2-3, with 15 bases matching TRBD2. Trimming cost V 6 bases and J 2 bases; bases outside gene matches: 12. In germline, CDR1 is MDHEN, CDR2 SYDVKM. The CDR3 runs 19 residues. The CDR3 sequence is CASSPTGLAGGLATDTQYF. The CDR3 DNA follows: TGTGCCAGCAGCCCGACCGGACTAGCGGGAGGGCTCGCCACAGATACGCAGTATTTT.

The chain links TRBV11-3 to TRBJ2-2; D is perhaps TRBD1 (6 bases). Germline CDR1 SGHNT, CDR2 YENEEA. Trimming cost V 6 bases and J 1 base, with 9 bases left between them. The CDR3 length is 14 residues. The CDR3 loop is CASSSQGNTGELFF. As DNA, the CDR3 is TGTGCCAGCAGTTCACAGGGGAACACCGGGGAGCTGTTTTTT.

CDR3 sequence (DNA): TGCGCCAGCAGCTTGGGAGGGACAGGGGGCTACAATGAGCAGTTCTTC. Translating it yields CASSLGGTGGYNEQFF. The J gene is TRBJ2-1, the V gene TRBV5-1; TRBD1 matches 11 bases. Trimming took 0 bases from V and 3 from J; bases not matched to a gene: 2. The length of the CDR3 is 16 residues. Germline V lookup: CDR1 SGHRS, CDR2 YFSETQ.